This entry features one T cell receptor beta chain sequence. The sample is drawn from a study of cytomegalovirus exposure and HLA in healthy donors. Primers included in the PCR were 60 Vbeta and 13 Jbeta primers. The repertoire was sequenced with immunoSEQ multiplex PCR; TCRdb's copy has only in-frame clones and lacks some. Of around 210,000 clones listed, around 79% were seen once; the top ten hold nearly 0.4%. Germline V gene sequence: CDR1 SGHTA, CDR2 FQGTGA. CDR3 size: 15 residues. Losses at the gene ends were 6 bases for V and 10 bases for J; bases not matched to a gene: 10. The specimen was PBMCs. V usage is TRBV7-3 and J usage is TRBJ2-3; TRBD2 agrees at 13 bases. This receptor was identified in a male donor in good health and CMV-seropositive. The CDR3 region is CASRTGLAGASPQYF. The CDR3 DNA is TGTGCCAGCAGAACCGGACTAGCGGGAGCTTCCCCGCAGTATTTT.